One sample yielded the 32 T cell receptor beta chains listed below, sequenced in a study of OX40 agonist ivuxolimab in advanced cancers. Sequenced by immunoSEQ multiplex PCR; TCRdb stores in-frame clones only, minus some. The sample has around 13,000 clones; approximately 82% are singletons. The starting material was CD4+ or CD8+ T cells sorted from blood, obtained in a trial of the OX40 agonist ivuxolimab. The receptors stem from an adult with an advanced solid tumor such as melanoma, head and neck, liver or kidney cancer.

The gene calls are TRBV2 and TRBJ1-1; D unclear. CDR1 is SNHLY, CDR2 FYNNEI, per germline. The CDR3 has 12 amino acids. The ends were cut back, 5 bases at V and 8 bases at J, with 12 bases in the middle. CDR3 in DNA: TGTGCCAGCAGTCTCCAGCCAGACGAAGCTTTCTTT. Its translation is CASSLQPDEAFF.

The chain uses TRBV27 and TRBJ2-1; either TRBD1 or TRBD2 may fit D (7 bases each). The ends were cut back, 6 bases at V and 4 bases at J, with 22 bases in the middle. There are 17 residues in the CDR3. Per germline, CDR1 MNHEY and CDR2 SMNVEV (reference sequence). CDR3 nucleotide sequence: TGTGCCAGCAGAGCGGGACAGACTAGAAGGACATACAATGAGCAGTTCTTC. It specifies CASRAGQTRRTYNEQFF.

The chain couples TRBV7-9 to TRBJ1-1; D unclear. The CDR3 extends over 13 amino acids. V dropped 2 bases and J dropped 6 bases, with 10 bases sitting between them. CDR1 and CDR2 (germline): SEHNR, FQNEAQ (reference sequence). This CDR3 is CASSLNLLSEAFF. As DNA, the CDR3 is TGTGCCAGCAGCTTAAACCTCCTTTCTGAAGCTTTCTTT.

This clone was found once. The rearrangement uses TRBV29-1 and TRBJ2-7; D is possibly TRBD1 or TRBD2 (5 bases each). Trimming took 6 bases from V and 0 from J, leaving 9 bases between them. This CDR3 region has 12 residues. The V gene's germline CDR1 is SQVTM and CDR2 ANQGSEA. The CDR3 spells CSVSGSSYEQYF. DNA for the CDR3: TGCAGCGTGTCAGGGAGCTCCTACGAGCAGTACTTC.

The chain is built from TRBV28 and TRBJ2-7, with a tentative D call TRBD2 (6 bases). Trimming left V 6 bases short and J 5 bases short, with 14 bases between. The CDR3 spans 13 residues. From germline, CDR1 is MDHEN and CDR2 SYDVKM. The CDR3 DNA reads as TGTGCCAGCAGCCGGGGGACCGCCAACGAGCAGTACTTC. It is translated as CASSRGTANEQYF.

This CDR3 reads CAISESAGGPDTQYF. DNA for the CDR3: TGTGCCATCAGTGAGTCAGCGGGAGGGCCAGATACGCAGTATTTT. The gene calls are TRBV10-3 and TRBJ2-3; 10 nucleotides match TRBD2. CDR3 length: 15 residues. V shed 0 bases, J shed 4 bases, and the junction held 1 base outside the gene matches. Germline V lookup: CDR1 ENHRY, CDR2 SYGVKD.

This rearrangement joins TRBV15 to TRBJ2-7; D is uncertain. The ends were cut back, 0 bases at V and 6 bases at J, with 6 bases in the middle. CDR3 length: 12 residues. Germline V gene lookup returns CDR1 LNHNV and CDR2 YYDKDF (reference sequence). This CDR3 is CATSRDGPEQYF. The CDR3 DNA is TGTGCCACCAGCAGAGATGGACCCGAGCAGTACTTC.

J is TRBJ2-6 and V is TRBV4-1, with 7 bases aligning to TRBD1. Germline V gene data show CDR1 as MGHRA and CDR2 as YSYEKL. This CDR3 spans 16 amino acids. V was clipped by 2 bases and J by 1 base; unmatched bases: 2. The CDR3 loop reads CASSQQQGSGANVLTF. In DNA, the CDR3 is TGCGCCAGCAGCCAACAACAGGGGTCTGGGGCCAACGTCCTGACTTTC.

The V call is TRBV6-4, the J call TRBJ2-3, with 7 bases lining up with TRBD2. Trimming at V came to 6 bases and at J to 2 bases, leaving 8 bases not matched to a gene. The CDR3 consists of 15 residues. CDR1 and CDR2 from the germline V gene are MRHNA and SNTAGT. DNA for the CDR3: TGTGCCAGCAGGATGGAGGGAGGGCCCACAGATACGCAGTATTTT. It specifies CASRMEGGPTDTQYF.

The rearrangement links TRBV9 to TRBJ2-7, with D perhaps TRBD1 (6 bases). CDR3 size: 14 residues. Trimming cost V 3 bases and J 2 bases, with 12 bases left between them. The germline V gene has CDR1 SGDLS and CDR2 YYNGEE. CDR3 sequence: CASSAGHGAYEQYF. CDR3 bases: TGTGCCAGCAGCGCGGGACACGGAGCCTACGAGCAGTACTTC. The variable domain in full, with the rest retrieved from reference TRBV9 and TRBJ2-7, is DSGVTQTPKHLITATGQRVTLRCSPRSGDLSVYWYQQSLDQGLQFLIQYYNGEERAKGNILERFSAQQFPDLHSELNLSSLELGDSALYFCASSAGHGAYEQYFGPGTRLTVT.

The table lists this clone with a count of one. The genes are TRBV13 and TRBJ2-7, with 9 bases lining up with TRBD2. There are 14 residues in the CDR3. The V gene's germline CDR1 is PRHDT and CDR2 FYEKMQ (reference sequence). V was pared by 5 bases and J by 3 bases, with 5 bases of the junction left unmatched. The CDR3 sequence: CASSVAGDLYEQYF. The CDR3 DNA follows: TGTGCCAGCAGCGTAGCGGGAGACCTCTACGAGCAGTACTTC.

The J gene is TRBJ1-1, the V gene TRBV7-3; possibly TRBD1 for D (5 bases). V was pared by 2 bases and J by 1 base, with 8 bases between. The CDR3 has 14 residues. Germline values: CDR1 SGHTA, CDR2 FQGTGA. The CDR3 spells CASSLGGSNTEAFF. CDR3 nucleotide sequence: TGTGCCAGCAGCTTAGGGGGGTCGAACACTGAAGCTTTCTTT.

The chain links TRBV28 to TRBJ2-2; 7 nucleotides agree with TRBD2. Trimming at V came to 3 bases and at J to 5 bases, leaving 3 bases not matched to a gene. Per the germline V gene, CDR1 is MDHEN and CDR2 is SYDVKM. The CDR3 is 14 amino acids. The CDR3 reads CASSLSGGTGELFF. The DNA of the CDR3 is TGTGCCAGCAGTTTGTCCGGGGGGACCGGGGAGCTGTTTTTT.

This clone has just a few counts. The chain combines TRBV19 with TRBJ1-2, with D possibly TRBD1 on 5 matching bases. Germline-derived CDR1 and CDR2 are LNHDA and SQIVND (reference sequence). Trimming shortened V by 2 bases and J by 3 bases, and 7 bases separated the two germline ends. This CDR3 region has 13 residues. This CDR3 reads CASSIQGYYGYTF. Written as DNA, the CDR3 is TGTGCCAGTAGTATACAGGGCTACTATGGCTACACCTTC.

V gene TRBV7-2 combines with J gene TRBJ2-7, with TRBD2 as a possible D gene (6 bases). The V end lost 5 bases, the J end lost 6 bases, and 11 bases lay between the germline ends. Germline V gives CDR1 SGHTA, CDR2 FQGNSA. The CDR3 loop spans 12 amino acids. The CDR3 DNA reads TGTGCCAGCAGCCTGCCGGGACTCGAGCAGTACTTC. Amino acid sequence: CASSLPGLEQYF.

The chain is built from TRBV9 and TRBJ2-7; TRBD2 matches 8 bases. The CDR3 spans 15 residues. Looked up from germline, CDR1 is SGDLS and CDR2 is YYNGEE. The V and J ends lost 3 bases and 6 bases, in that order; junction bases with no gene match: 11. The CDR3 nucleotides are TGTGCCAGCAGCGCATCGGGACTAGGGGTTGGCGAGCAGTACTTC. The encoded protein is CASSASGLGVGEQYF.

The rearrangement joins TRBV6-1 to TRBJ2-7, with 11 positions matching TRBD2. The CDR3 has 14 amino acids. Trimming took 5 bases from V and 5 from J; bases not matched to a gene: 5. CDR1 is MNHNS and CDR2 is SASEGT in the germline V gene. The CDR3 loop is CASSTSGSFDEQYF. Here the CDR3 DNA reads TGTGCCAGCAGTACTAGCGGGAGTTTCGACGAGCAGTACTTC.

The chain employs TRBV4-3 and TRBJ1-3; D remains unclear. The CDR3 consists of 16 residues. The germline V gene has CDR1 LGHNA and CDR2 YSLEER. V was clipped by 4 bases and J by 0 bases, with 13 bases between them. The CDR3 DNA is TGCGCCAGCAGCCGAGGAGACCGGGGCTCTGGAAACACCATATATTTT. Protein: CASSRGDRGSGNTIYF.

This clone was seen more than once but under ten times. The rearrangement links TRBV28 to TRBJ2-7, with D possibly TRBD2 on 6 matching bases. This CDR3 is built from 14 residues. CDR1 and CDR2 (germline): MDHEN, SYDVKM. Trimming removed 5 bases at V and 3 bases at J, with 14 bases between. CDR3 nucleotides: TGTGCCAGCAGTCCTGCGCGGCGGGGCTACGAGCAGTACTTC. It specifies CASSPARRGYEQYF.

This clone is medium-sized by share. The chain employs TRBV7-2 and TRBJ2-7; no definite D call. Germline CDR1 is SGHTA and CDR2 is FQGNSA. The CDR3 spans 15 residues. With 4 bases removed from V and 2 bases from J, the gap between germline ends came to 15 bases. The CDR3 nucleotides read TGTGCCAGCAGCTCAACGCTAAATGGGGCCTACGAGCAGTACTTC. It translates to CASSSTLNGAYEQYF.

The chain couples TRBV28 to TRBJ2-1, with 8 bases lining up with TRBD2. CDR1 is MDHEN and CDR2 is SYDVKM in the germline V gene. With V trimmed by 7 bases and J by 4 bases, 9 bases remained unmatched. The CDR3 runs to 15 residues. In DNA form, the CDR3 reads TGTGCCAGCATCCCCACCGCGGGGGGTTACAATGAGCAGTTCTTC. Amino acid sequence: CASIPTAGGYNEQFF.

This clone was detected only once. The rearrangement uses TRBV11-1 and TRBJ1-3; no reliable D call. The CDR3 extends over 13 amino acids. Germline V gene lookup returns CDR1 SGHAT and CDR2 FQDESV (reference sequence). Trimming stripped 5 bases from V and 4 bases from J, with 9 bases between. In nucleotides, the CDR3 is TGTGCCAGCAGCACGGTGGAGGGAAACACCATATATTTT. It codes for CASSTVEGNTIYF.

This chain links TRBV30 with TRBJ1-5, with TRBD1 matching over 8 bases. The CDR3 has 13 residues. J gave up 6 bases and V 8 bases, and 9 bases lay outside the gene matches. The germline gives CDR1 GTSNPN, CDR2 SVGIG (reference sequence). CDR3 amino acids: CALWRQGCQPQHF. In DNA, the CDR3 is TGTGCCCTCTGGAGACAGGGGTGTCAGCCCCAGCATTTT.

The J gene is TRBJ2-1, the V gene TRBV4-3, with 10 bases identical to TRBD2. After removal of 1 base from V and 6 bases from J, the junction contained 9 bases not matched to a gene. There are 17 residues in the CDR3. The germline V gene encodes CDR1 LGHNA and CDR2 YSLEER. The CDR3 sequence is CASSQGTSGFFGNEQFF. The CDR3 DNA is TGCGCCAGCAGCCAAGGGACTAGCGGCTTCTTTGGCAATGAGCAGTTCTTC.

The genes are TRBV19 and TRBJ1-2; TRBD1 aligns across 8 bases. The germline V gene has CDR1 LNHDA and CDR2 SQIVND (reference sequence). The V segment lost 6 bases and the J segment 5 bases; nucleotides outside the gene matches: 11. The CDR3 length is 15 residues. CDR3 in amino acids: CASRSGQGDSYGYTF. The CDR3 coding sequence is TGTGCCAGTAGGTCCGGACAGGGTGACAGTTATGGCTACACCTTC.

This clone has more than one count but fewer than ten. The chain has TRBV27 and TRBJ2-1; tentatively, D is TRBD1 or TRBD2 (7 bases each). The CDR3 sequence is 16 residues long. V was shortened by 6 bases and J by 0 bases, with 15 bases between the two germline ends. From germline, CDR1 is MNHEY and CDR2 SMNVEV (reference sequence). CDR3 loop: CASRAGGGNSYNEQFF. CDR3 nucleotides: TGTGCCAGCAGAGCAGGGGGGGGGAACTCCTACAATGAGCAGTTCTTC.

The chain couples TRBV6-5 to TRBJ1-4; unclear D gene. The CDR3 sequence is 13 residues long. The ends were cut back, 2 bases at V and 6 bases at J, with 7 bases in the middle. CDR1 and CDR2 from the germline V gene are MNHEY and SVGAGI. The CDR3 sequence: CASSYLGDEKLFF. As DNA, the CDR3 is TGTGCCAGCAGTTACCTCGGTGATGAAAAACTGTTTTTT.

The chain joins TRBV4-3 to TRBJ2-1, with D perhaps matching TRBD1 or TRBD2 (5 bases each). Deletions cut 0 bases from V and 9 bases from J, with 18 bases between. CDR1 is LGHNA, CDR2 YSLEER, per germline. There are 16 residues in the CDR3. CDR3 in amino acids: CASSQDLGDGSSEQFF. The CDR3 nucleotides are TGCGCCAGCAGCCAAGATTTAGGGGACGGAAGTAGTGAGCAGTTCTTC.

This clone is deemed medium-sized. This chain connects TRBV6-4 to TRBJ1-1; the D gene is possibly TRBD1 (6 bases). This CDR3 has 13 amino acids. V was clipped by 2 bases and J by 8 bases, with 12 bases between them. Germline V gene lookup returns CDR1 MRHNA and CDR2 SNTAGT. CDR3 protein: CASSDGDTGEAFF. CDR3 coding DNA: TGTGCCAGCAGTGACGGGGATACAGGGGAAGCTTTCTTT.

The chain has TRBV5-4 and TRBJ1-2; D is uncertain. This CDR3 is built from 13 residues. The V gene lost 1 base and the J gene lost 5 bases, with 9 bases spanning the gap. Germline V CDR1 and CDR2: SGHNT, YYREEE (reference sequence). As DNA, the CDR3 is TGTGCCAGCAGCTTGATAACAGTATATGGCTACACCTTC. Protein product: CASSLITVYGYTF.

This chain joins TRBV27 and TRBJ1-1; no reliable D call. Germline CDR1 and CDR2: MNHEY and SMNVEV (reference sequence). Trimming took 2 bases from V and 5 from J, leaving 12 bases between them. The CDR3 sequence is 14 residues long. The CDR3 sequence is CASSLLPGRTEAFF. DNA of the CDR3: TGTGCCAGCAGTTTACTTCCCGGCCGAACTGAAGCTTTCTTT.

This clone was observed a single time. The chain uses TRBV13 and TRBJ2-7; 7 bases agree with TRBD1. The CDR3 runs 13 residues. The J segment lost 5 bases and the V segment lost 6 bases, leaving 7 bases of the junction unmatched. CDR1 and CDR2 (germline): PRHDT, FYEKMQ (reference sequence). CDR3 sequence: CASSGQVLNEQYF. The CDR3 nucleotides read TGTGCCAGCAGTGGACAGGTCCTAAACGAGCAGTACTTC. Together with reference TRBV13 and TRBJ2-7, the CDR3 gives the full variable domain: AAGVIQSPRHLIKEKRETATLKCYPIPRHDTVYWYQQGPGQDPQFLISFYEKMQSDKGSIPDRFSAQQFSDYHSELNMSSLELGDSALYFCASSGQVLNEQYFGPGTRLTVT.